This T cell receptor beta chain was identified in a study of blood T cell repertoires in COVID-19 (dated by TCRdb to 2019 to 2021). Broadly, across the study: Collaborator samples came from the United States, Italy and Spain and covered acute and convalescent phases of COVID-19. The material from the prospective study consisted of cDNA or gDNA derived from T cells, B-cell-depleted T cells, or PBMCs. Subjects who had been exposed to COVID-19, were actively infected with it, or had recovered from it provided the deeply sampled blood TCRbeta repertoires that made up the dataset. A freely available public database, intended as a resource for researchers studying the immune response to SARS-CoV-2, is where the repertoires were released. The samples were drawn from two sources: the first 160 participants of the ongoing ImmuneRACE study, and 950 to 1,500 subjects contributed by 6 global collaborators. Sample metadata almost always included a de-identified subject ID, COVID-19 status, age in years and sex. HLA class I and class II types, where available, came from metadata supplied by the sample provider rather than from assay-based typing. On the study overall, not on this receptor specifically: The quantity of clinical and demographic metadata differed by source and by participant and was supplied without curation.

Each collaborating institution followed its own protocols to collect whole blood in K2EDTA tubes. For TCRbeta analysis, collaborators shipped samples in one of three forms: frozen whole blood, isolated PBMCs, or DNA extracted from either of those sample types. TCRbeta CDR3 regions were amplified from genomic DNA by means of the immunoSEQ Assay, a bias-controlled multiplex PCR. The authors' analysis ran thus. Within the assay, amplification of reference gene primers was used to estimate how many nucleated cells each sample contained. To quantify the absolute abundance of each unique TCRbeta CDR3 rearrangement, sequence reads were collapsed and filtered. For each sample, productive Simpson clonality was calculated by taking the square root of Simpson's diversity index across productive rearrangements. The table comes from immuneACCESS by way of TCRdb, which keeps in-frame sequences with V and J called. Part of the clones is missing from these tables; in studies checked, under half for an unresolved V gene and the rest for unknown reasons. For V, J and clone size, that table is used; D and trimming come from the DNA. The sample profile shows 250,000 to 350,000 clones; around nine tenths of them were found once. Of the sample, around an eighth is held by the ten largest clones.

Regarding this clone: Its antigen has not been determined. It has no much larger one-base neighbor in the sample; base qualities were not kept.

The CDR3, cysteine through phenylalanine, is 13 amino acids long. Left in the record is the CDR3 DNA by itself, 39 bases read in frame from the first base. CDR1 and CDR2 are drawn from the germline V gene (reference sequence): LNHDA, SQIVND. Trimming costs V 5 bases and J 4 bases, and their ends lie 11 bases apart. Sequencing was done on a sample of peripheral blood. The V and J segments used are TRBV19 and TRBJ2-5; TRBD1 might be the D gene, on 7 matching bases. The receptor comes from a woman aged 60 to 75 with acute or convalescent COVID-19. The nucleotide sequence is TGTGCCAGTAGTCAGGGGGGCCTAGAGACCCAGTACTTC. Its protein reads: CASSQGGLETQYF.